One and the same sample provided the 7 T cell receptor beta chains below, sequenced in a study of blood T cell repertoires in COVID-19. Sequenced by immunoSEQ multiplex PCR; TCRdb stores in-frame clones only, minus some. Of fewer than 350,000 clones in the sample, approximately 90% were seen once. The specimen sequenced was PBMCs or T cells enriched from blood (not recorded which). Source of these receptors: a woman between 40 and 55 years old with acute COVID-19.

The sample holds one count of this clone. The gene calls are TRBV30 and TRBJ1-1, with TRBD1 identical over 10 bases. V was clipped by 5 bases and J by 5 bases; unmatched bases: 5. Germline loops: CDR1 GTSNPN, CDR2 SVGIG (reference sequence). The length of the CDR3 is 13 residues. The CDR3 bases are TGTGCCTGGGACCGGGACAGGGGAACTGAAGCTTTCTTT. Its protein product is CAWDRDRGTEAFF.

The J gene is TRBJ2-7, the V gene TRBV2, with 11 bases lining up with TRBD1. The CDR3 is made up of 14 amino acids. J gave up 3 bases and V 7 bases, and 5 bases lay outside the gene matches. Germline V CDR1 and CDR2: SNHLY, FYNNEI. In DNA, the CDR3 is TGTGCCAGCATGACCGGGACAGGGGGCTACGAGCAGTACTTC. Protein product: CASMTGTGGYEQYF.

The gene calls are TRBV9 and TRBJ1-2; a possible D gene is TRBD1 (5 bases). V lost 4 bases to trimming and J lost 1 base, with 11 bases between them. Germline CDR1 reads SGDLS; CDR2 reads YYNGEE. This CDR3 spans 14 amino acids. CDR3 region: CASSPTVFNYGYTF. CDR3 DNA: TGTGCCAGCAGCCCGACAGTTTTTAACTATGGCTACACCTTC. The full variable domain, completed using reference TRBV9 and TRBJ1-2, is DSGVTQTPKHLITATGQRVTLRCSPRSGDLSVYWYQQSLDQGLQFLIQYYNGEERAKGNILERFSAQQFPDLHSELNLSSLELGDSALYFCASSPTVFNYGYTFGSGTRLTVV.

The CDR3 is CASSSTGTGITDTQYF. The CDR3, as DNA: TGTGCCAGCAGCTCTACCGGGACAGGGATCACAGATACGCAGTATTTT. The chain couples TRBV5-6 to TRBJ2-3; 9 bases are a match to TRBD1. The CDR3 sequence is 16 residues long. V dropped 3 bases and J dropped 2; count of bases not matched to a gene: 7. Germline CDR1 and CDR2: SGHDT and YYEEEE.

This clone has more than one count but fewer than ten. The chain is built from TRBV28 and TRBJ1-5; D is possibly TRBD1 (5 bases). The CDR3 extends over 11 amino acids. Trimming removed 2 bases from V and 10 bases from J, with 6 bases in between. CDR1 MDHEN and CDR2 SYDVKM come from the germline V gene. The CDR3, as DNA: TGTGCCAGCAGTTTACAGGGTCCCCAGCATTTT. It translates to CASSLQGPQHF.

The genes are TRBV24-1 and TRBJ2-7; 10 nucleotides align to TRBD1. This CDR3 contains 16 residues. Germline CDR1 reads KGHDR; CDR2 reads SFDVKD. V was clipped by 5 bases and J by 2 bases; unmatched bases: 8. CDR3 sequence reads: CATSGFGQGGTYEQYF. As DNA, the CDR3 is TGTGCCACCAGTGGCTTCGGACAGGGGGGAACCTACGAGCAGTACTTC.

The CDR3 sequence: CASSLAGGYNEQFF. The CDR3 nucleotides read TGTGCCAGCAGCCTAGCGGGAGGGTACAATGAGCAGTTCTTC. V and J are TRBV27 and TRBJ2-1, with TRBD2 matching 12 bases. With V trimmed by 6 bases and J by 4 bases, 1 base remained unmatched. The CDR3 totals 14 residues. Germline loops: CDR1 MNHEY, CDR2 SMNVEV (reference sequence).